The subject of this entry is one TCR beta chain. The data derive from a study of human T cells and chemical hapten exposure. Time point in this sample: pre-sensitization, week 0. Specified treatment: therapeutic diphenylcyclopropenone sensitization with weekly scalp DPC. Sequencing started from total RNA isolated from unfractionated whole blood. V was cut by 4 bases and J by 4 bases, with 9 bases left in between. The CDR3 loop spans 13 amino acids. Individual cDNA molecules in this library carried unique molecular identifiers. MiXCR was run by TCRdb on the RACE reads, yielding one entry per CDR3 protein. Among about 52,000 distinct CDR3 sequences listed, approximately 9.5% were seen once.

The TCR originated in a woman between 25 and 40 years old with alopecia areata. Some clones in this sample may be carry-over from other donors' samples. The chain carries TRBV12-3 or TRBV12-4 and TRBJ2-3; TRBD1 or TRBD2 may be the D gene (5 bases each). Sequencing was performed on whole blood, taken in connection with sensitization to the hapten diphenylcyclopropenone (DPC). CDR3 nucleotides: TGTGCCAGCAGTTCGGGGACCCCAGATACGCAGTATTTT. This codes for CASSSGTPDTQYF.